This TCR beta chain derives from a study of CD8 T cells in ankylosing spondylitis. Study-wide points: Seemingly distinctive of ankylosing spondylitis blood was a TCR beta motif formed by eight highly homologous variants.

TCRdb called the 5' RACE reads again in MiXCR, with one record for every CDR3 protein. The sample lists 200,000 to 250,000 distinct CDR3 sequences, under 12% seen once, with about 20% in the top ten. This clonotype has a count of ten or more. The antigen is unknown. CDR1 and CDR2 (germline): SGDLS, YYNGEE. This CDR3 has 17 residues. J gave up 0 bases and V 3 bases, and 7 bases lay outside the gene matches. This TCR came from a male donor with ankylosing spondylitis or in good health (not recorded which). The chain carries TRBV9 and TRBJ1-3; the match to TRBD1 covers 9 bases. The sequenced material came from blood, either unsorted or a sorted T cell fraction (not recorded which). CDR3 sequence: CASSGGQGPPSGNTIYF. As DNA, the CDR3 is TGTGCCAGCAGCGGAGGACAGGGGCCCCCCTCTGGAAACACCATATATTTT. The full variable domain, in which reference TRBV9 and TRBJ1-3 provide the parts outside the CDR3, is DSGVTQTPKHLITATGQRVTLRCSPRSGDLSVYWYQQSLDQGLQFLIQYYNGEERAKGNILERFSAQQFPDLHSELNLSSLELGDSALYFCASSGGQGPPSGNTIYFGEGSWLTVV.